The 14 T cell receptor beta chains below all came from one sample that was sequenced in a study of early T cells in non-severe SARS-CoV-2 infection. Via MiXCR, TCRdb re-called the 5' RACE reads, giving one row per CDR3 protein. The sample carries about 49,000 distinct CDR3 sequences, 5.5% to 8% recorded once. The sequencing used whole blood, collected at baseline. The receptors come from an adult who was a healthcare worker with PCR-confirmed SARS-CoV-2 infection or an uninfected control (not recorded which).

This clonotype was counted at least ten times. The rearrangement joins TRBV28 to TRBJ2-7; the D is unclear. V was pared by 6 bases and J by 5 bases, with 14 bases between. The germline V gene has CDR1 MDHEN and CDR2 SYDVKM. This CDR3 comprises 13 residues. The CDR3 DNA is TGTGCCAGCAGGCAGACAAATTTAAACGAGCAGTACTTC. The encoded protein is CASRQTNLNEQYF.

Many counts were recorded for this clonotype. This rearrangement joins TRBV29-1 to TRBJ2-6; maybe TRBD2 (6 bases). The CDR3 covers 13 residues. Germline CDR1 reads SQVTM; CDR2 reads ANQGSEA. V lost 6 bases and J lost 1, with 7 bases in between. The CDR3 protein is CSVRESGANVLTF. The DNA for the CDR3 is TGCAGCGTCCGGGAGTCTGGGGCCAACGTCCTGACTTTC.

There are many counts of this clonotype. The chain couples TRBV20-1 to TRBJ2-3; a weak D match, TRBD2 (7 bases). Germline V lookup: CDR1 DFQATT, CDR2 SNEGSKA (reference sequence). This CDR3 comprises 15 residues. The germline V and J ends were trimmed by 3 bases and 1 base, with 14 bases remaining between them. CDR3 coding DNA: TGCAGTGCTAGCGGGGGGCTCGGCGGCACAGATACGCAGTATTTT. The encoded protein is CSASGGLGGTDTQYF.

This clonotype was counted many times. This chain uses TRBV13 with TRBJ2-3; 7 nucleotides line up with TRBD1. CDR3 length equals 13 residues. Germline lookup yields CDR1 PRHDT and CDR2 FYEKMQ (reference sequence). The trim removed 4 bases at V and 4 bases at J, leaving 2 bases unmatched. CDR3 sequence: CASSYTGADTQYF. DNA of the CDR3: TGTGCCAGCAGCTATACAGGGGCAGATACGCAGTATTTT.

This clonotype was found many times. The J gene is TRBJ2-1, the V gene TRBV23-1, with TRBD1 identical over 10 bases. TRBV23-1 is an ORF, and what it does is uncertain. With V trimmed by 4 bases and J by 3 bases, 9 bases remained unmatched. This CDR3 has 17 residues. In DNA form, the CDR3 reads TGCGCCAGCAGTCCCCTTCGACAGGGGGCTTGCTACAATGAGCAGTTCTTC. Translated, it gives CASSPLRQGACYNEQFF.

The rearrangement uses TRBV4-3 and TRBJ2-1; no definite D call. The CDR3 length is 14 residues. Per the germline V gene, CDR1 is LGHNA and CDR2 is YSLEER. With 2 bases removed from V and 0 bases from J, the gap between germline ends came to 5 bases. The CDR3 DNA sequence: TGCGCCAGCAGCCAACCGGACTCCTACAATGAGCAGTTCTTC. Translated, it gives CASSQPDSYNEQFF.

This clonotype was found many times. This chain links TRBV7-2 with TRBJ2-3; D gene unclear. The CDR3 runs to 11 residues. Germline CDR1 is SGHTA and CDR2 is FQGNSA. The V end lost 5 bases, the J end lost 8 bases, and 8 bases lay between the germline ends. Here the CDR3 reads CASSPVGTQYF. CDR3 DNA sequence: TGTGCCAGCAGCCCCGTAGGTACGCAGTATTTT.

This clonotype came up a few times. The CDR3 sequence: CASSGTGGTEAFF. CDR3 nucleotides: TGTGCCAGCAGCGGGACAGGGGGCACTGAAGCTTTCTTT. The chain uses TRBV11-2 and TRBJ1-1; TRBD1 matches 11 bases. Germline V gene data show CDR1 as SGHAT and CDR2 as FQNNGV. The CDR3 runs to 13 residues. V shed 5 bases and J 4 bases; nucleotides not matched to a gene: 0. Looking up the rest from reference TRBV11-2 and TRBJ1-1 gives the full variable domain: EAGVAQSPRYKIIEKRQSVAFWCNPISGHATLYWYQQILGQGPKLLIQFQNNGVVDDSQLPKDRFSAERLKGVDSTLKIQPAKLEDSAVYLCASSGTGGTEAFFGQGTRLTVV.

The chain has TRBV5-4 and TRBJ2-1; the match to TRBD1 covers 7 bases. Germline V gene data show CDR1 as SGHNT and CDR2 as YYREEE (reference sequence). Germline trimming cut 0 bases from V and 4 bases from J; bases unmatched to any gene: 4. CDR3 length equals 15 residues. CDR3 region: CASSLGQGPYNEQFF. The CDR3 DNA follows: TGTGCCAGCAGCTTGGGACAGGGCCCATACAATGAGCAGTTCTTC.

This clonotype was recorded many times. The CDR3 DNA follows: TGCGCCAGCAGCTTGGCGGGGGGAGAAGAGACCCAGTACTTC. This codes for CASSLAGGEETQYF. J is TRBJ2-5 and V is TRBV5-1, with 7 bases that match TRBD2. Germline V gene sequence: CDR1 SGHRS, CDR2 YFSETQ. The ends lost 0 bases at V and 3 bases at J; junction bases unmatched: 2. The CDR3 contains 14 residues.

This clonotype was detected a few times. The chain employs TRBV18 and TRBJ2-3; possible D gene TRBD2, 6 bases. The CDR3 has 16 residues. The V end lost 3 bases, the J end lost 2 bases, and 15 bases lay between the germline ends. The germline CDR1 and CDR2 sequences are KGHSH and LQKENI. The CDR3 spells CASSPLFSGNTDTQYF. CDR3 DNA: TGTGCCAGCTCACCTCTTTTTAGCGGAAACACAGATACGCAGTATTTT.

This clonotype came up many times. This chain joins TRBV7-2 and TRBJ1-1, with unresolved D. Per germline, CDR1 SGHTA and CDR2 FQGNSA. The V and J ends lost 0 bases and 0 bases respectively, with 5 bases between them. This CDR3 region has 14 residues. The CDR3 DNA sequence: TGTGCCAGCAGCTTAGCCAGTGTGAACACTGAAGCTTTCTTT. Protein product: CASSLASVNTEAFF.

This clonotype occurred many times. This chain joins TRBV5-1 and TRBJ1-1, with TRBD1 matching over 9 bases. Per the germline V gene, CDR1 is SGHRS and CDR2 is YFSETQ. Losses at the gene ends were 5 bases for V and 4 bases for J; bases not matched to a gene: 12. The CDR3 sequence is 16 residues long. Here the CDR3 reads CASSERTGDTGTEAFF. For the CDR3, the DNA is TGCGCCAGCAGTGAACGGACAGGGGACACGGGCACTGAAGCTTTCTTT.

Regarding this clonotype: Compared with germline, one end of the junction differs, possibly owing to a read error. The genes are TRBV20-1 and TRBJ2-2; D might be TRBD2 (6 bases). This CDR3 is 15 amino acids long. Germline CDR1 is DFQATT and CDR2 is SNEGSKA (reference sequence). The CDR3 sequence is CSARMGGVGTGELFF. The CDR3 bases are TGCAGCGCTAGAATGGGCGGGGTCGGTACCGGGGAGCTGTTTTTT.